This TCR beta chain derives from a study of T cells in Graves' hyperthyroidism and ophthalmopathy. A lack of ophthalmopathy progression within 18 months defined stable Graves' hyperthyroidism. Diagnosis rested on symptoms, serum thyroxine and TRAb, thyroid ultrasound, and orbital computed tomography. The PBMCs had their origin in around 10 ml of fresh peripheral blood. This CDR3 contains 15 residues. V was trimmed by 6 bases and J by 0 bases, leaving 15 bases between them. Germline V gene sequence: CDR1 SGDLS, CDR2 YYNGEE. The TCR beta CDR3 regions underwent amplification using RNA transcripts as the source. First-round RT-PCR targeting the TCR CDR3 was performed with the HTBI primer set. MiXCR, run by TCRdb on the multiplex PCR reads, gives a single entry per CDR3 protein. The profile covers about 840,000 distinct CDR3 sequences, with 38% appearing a single time and 8% to 9% taken by the ten largest.

Sequencing used blood. V usage is TRBV9 and J usage is TRBJ1-1; perhaps TRBD1 as D (5 bases). This TCR derives from a man aged 18 to 29 with Graves' hyperthyroidism. DNA of the CDR3: TGTGCCAGCATCCCTGTGGGACGGATGAACACTGAAGCTTTCTTT. Its translation: CASIPVGRMNTEAFF. The full variable domain, in which reference TRBV9 and TRBJ1-1 provide the parts outside the CDR3, is DSGVTQTPKHLITATGQRVTLRCSPRSGDLSVYWYQQSLDQGLQFLIQYYNGEERAKGNILERFSAQQFPDLHSELNLSSLELGDSALYFCASIPVGRMNTEAFFGQGTRLTVV.